This T cell receptor (beta chain) came from a study of cytomegalovirus exposure and HLA in healthy donors (dated by TCRdb to about 2017). As for the study more broadly: According to an earlier analysis of 550 to 700 of the donors, about 190 million T cells yielded roughly 100 million unique TCR beta sequences and more than 250 Gb of sequence data. About five DR-DQ haplotypes were treated as single units for association and clustering because of strong linkage in the cohort. Approximately 300 gigabases of sequencing data and around 85 million unique TCR sequences made up an early release that covered around 640 HLA-typed donors. The study aimed to test whether cataloging public T cell receptors could reveal signatures of past pathogen exposure. To predict cytomegalovirus infection status, the study combined high-throughput TCR immunosequencing, statistical association of individual TCRs with disease status, and machine learning. To study patterns of TCR occurrence, a later analysis re-analyzed previously published TCR beta repertoires from around 670 donors and added high-resolution HLA genotyping. HLA typing covered class I and class II loci at four-digit resolution. Besides the first cohort of hundreds of subjects, a separate validation cohort made up of 95 to 150 different subjects was used. In a later genetic analysis, genome-wide SNP genotypes for about three fifths of the roughly 670 donors were used, and that subset was treated as a discovery cohort. Among some 400 genotyped donors of the cohort, an average of approximately 240,000 unique TCR beta nucleotide sequences was sequenced per donor, of which approximately 18% were non-productive. Donor age, sex, ethnicity and CMV serostatus were collected together with the repertoire data. An earlier analysis of around 640 of the donors used high-throughput TCR beta sequencing to judge whether each TCR beta V gene segment behaved as functional or pseudogenic. The genetic ancestry cluster associated with self-reported Caucasian donors included around four fifths of the approximately 400 genotyped donors. In the later analysis, no new phenotypic data were used to find candidate immune exposures; instead, reliance was placed on TCR beta sequences and their occurrence across donors. The study used immunosequencing to profile the T cell repertoires of some 600 subjects and linked those repertoires to cytomegalovirus serostatus. Every discovery cohort repertoire had been produced on one sequencing platform. The number of typed donors differed by locus: about 620-640 for A, B, C, DRB1 and DQB1; 522 for DQA1; fewer than 610 for DPA1; and about 450 for DPB1. Broader findings and caveats from the paper: A later genetic analysis reported fewer N-insertions in productive TCRs among donors in an Asian-associated ancestry cluster than the roughly 640-donor mean. In both the original and validation cohorts, the classifier was reported to diagnose cytomegalovirus status with high specificity and sensitivity. According to a later analysis, most CMV-associated TCR beta chains appeared to be HLA-restricted, and the HLA associations seemed to be driven largely by CMV exposure. The authors suggested that the approach could potentially be extended to other disease states and immunological phenotypes. A further reported finding was that TCR beta sequences accurately predicted the HLA-A and HLA-B alleles for most subjects in the first cohort. Correlated functional status among segregating V segments might be attributable to linkage disequilibrium, but an unknown experimental factor could not be ruled out. Because some donors lacked HLA typing at each locus, the association tests relied only on the typed subset. In a later analysis, the rate of TCR association differed among HLA loci, with DRB1 alleles having the most associated TCRs and HLA-C alleles having the fewest. Sequencing depth was assumed to be roughly uniform across donors in the presence/absence analyses, though that assumption may not hold. Because the 87-base-pair reads could not distinguish some IMGT-functional V segments, including TRBV6-2 and TRBV6-3, those segments were excluded. A total of 164 TCR beta chains were listed by the study as associated with cytomegalovirus. V-gene and J-gene trimming of TCR beta chains was associated with a missense DCLRE1C variant in a later genetic analysis, and the association was replicated in an independent cohort. In a later analysis, HLA-associated TCR beta chains were found to be more clonally expanded and to have lower generation probabilities than equally common non-associated chains. A group of highly shared sequence variants was considered likely to be a technical artifact of the sequencing pipeline. Because counts were too low, more than 15 rarely observed V segments, including chromosome 9 orphons, were excluded from the earlier analysis of 587 of the donors. In an earlier analysis of about 600 of the donors, most TCR beta V segments appeared in productive rearrangements about 90% or about 30% of the time, broadly matching IMGT annotations. In a later analysis, 16,951 TCR beta sequences were associated with specific HLA alleles at a false discovery rate of 0.05. Strong co-occurrence of HLA alleles, especially DR and DQ, made assigning TCR associations to individual alleles difficult. Immune exposure information for the cohort was limited to CMV serostatus. According to a later analysis, parvovirus B19, influenza, CMV and Epstein-Barr virus appeared linked to several top co-occurrence clusters. A few of the identified cytomegalovirus-associated TCR beta chains were confirmed in vitro to be specific for cytomegalovirus antigens. Most TCR sequences were observed very rarely across donors, whereas some public TCRs were present in many individuals. Only TCR beta chains were sequenced in this cohort, and the absence of alpha or paired-chain data limited detectable features.

CDR1 SGHDT and CDR2 YYEEEE were looked up in the germline V gene. The CDR3, from cysteine to phenylalanine, totals 16 residues. Here the CDR3 DNA is all that survives: 48 bases in frame from base 1. V drops 4 bases and J drops 1 base, leaving 17 bases in between. Note on this clone: What this receptor recognizes is not known. Per-base qualities were not stored, and no clone one base away is much larger.

Library creation used the immunoSEQ multiplex PCR assay. For the multiplex PCR, a mixture combining 60 forward primers for TCR Vbeta segments and 13 reverse primers for TCR Jbeta segments was used. The CDR3 region of rearranged TCR beta genes was amplified from genomic DNA by a multiplex PCR assay. Amplified TCR beta libraries were sequenced as 87-base-pair reads on the Illumina HiSeq System. The source study handled its data this way. Across the 670 or so repertoires, a later analysis counted approximately 75 million unique TCR beta chains, 9.5 million to 12 million of which were shared by at least two donors. To remove PCR and sequencing errors, raw reads were error-corrected and collapsed into unique sequences using a nearest-neighbor algorithm that merged closely related sequences. CDR3 sequences were aligned to IMGT reference sequences to assign V, D and J gene segments. Each retained sequence needed at least a six-nucleotide match to both a V gene segment and a J gene segment. A rearrangement was called productive if the CDR3 had no stop codons and remained in frame with V and J, and every other rearrangement was called non-productive. Following IMGT convention, CDR3 was defined as the stretch from the second conserved V-encoded cysteine up to the conserved J-encoded phenylalanine. The earlier analysis of 500 to 600 of the donors excluded sequences that lacked an unambiguous match to a single V gene segment. In an earlier analysis of 500 to 750 of the donors, V segments were called functional above 56.7% productive rearrangements and were called segregating when the between-donor standard deviation exceeded 5%. A statistical classification framework was built to diagnose cytomegalovirus status from the catalog of TCR beta chain sequences. V and J gene assignment, in a later analysis, came from comparing TCR nucleotide sequences with IMGT/GENE-DB human TR gene sequences. Using the TCRdist pipeline, a later analysis assigned CDR3 sequences along with most-parsimonious VDJ recombination scenarios. A later analysis defined each TCR beta chain by its CDR3 amino acid sequence plus V-gene family, and excluded reads lacking a unique V-gene family. In a later analysis, 550 to 650 highly shared, low-generation-probability nucleotide sequences were removed to address suspected cross-contamination and a sequencing artifact. In a later analysis, a clonal expansion index for each public chain was calculated from normalized within-repertoire ranks of inferred template counts. Generation probabilities in a later analysis came from a VDJ recombination model fitted to out-of-frame rearrangements, and those results were checked against IGoR. In a later analysis, TCR-TCR, TCR-HLA and TCR-CMV co-occurrence was scored with hypergeometric tests, and a repertoire-size bias correction was applied to TCR pairs. To estimate false discovery rates, a later analysis permuted the HLA or CMV assignments 20 times. In a later analysis, co-occurring TCRs were grouped using DBSCAN, and TCRdist sequence similarity was added for clustering within HLA-allele-positive subsets. For co-occurrence clustering, repertoires with fewer than 30,000 or more than 120,000 public chains were excluded, along with a handful of repertoires with anomalous nucleotide sharing. Sourced from immuneACCESS, this table was stored by TCRdb with only in-frame sequences that have V and J called. A share of the clones is absent; for the studies checked, an unresolved V gene accounts for under half, and the remainder has no known explanation. V, J and clone size were drawn from that table, and D and trimming were deduced from the DNA. Present in this sample are about 130,000 clones, about 80% of which were seen just once. The ten largest clonotypes hold 1% of the sample.

The cohort consisted of some 730 healthy bone marrow donors. At the time of sampling, all cohort members were nominally healthy, though unrecorded immune exposures were likely present. The donor was CMV seronegative and belonged to the group of 352 seronegative cohort members. A peripheral blood sample was collected from each donor, and TCR beta sequencing was performed on peripheral blood mononuclear cells. The Qiagen DNeasy Blood Extraction Kit was used to extract genomic DNA from the blood cell samples. The chain is encoded by TRBV5-6 joined to TRBJ1-1; a weak D assignment points to TRBD1 (6 bases agree). The sequenced sample consisted of PBMCs. The TCR comes from a man between 40 and 49 years old in good health and CMV-seronegative. The nucleotides are TGTGCCAGCAGCGTGGGGGGGGGCAGCTCGAACACTGAAGCTTTCTTT. This yields the protein CASSVGGGSSNTEAFF.